This TCR beta chain was sequenced during a study of blood T cell repertoires in COVID-19. About the research overall: The United States, Italy and Spain supplied acute and convalescent COVID-19 samples. Sample material is recorded as cDNA or gDNA derived from T cells, B-cell-depleted T cells, or PBMCs.

Assay used: immunoSEQ multiplex PCR; TCRdb lists only in-frame clones, some missing. The sample yields 400,000 to 500,000 clones, roughly 84% seen once. The V segment lost 6 bases and the J segment 5 bases; nucleotides outside the gene matches: 9. This CDR3 spans 14 amino acids. Germline V gives CDR1 MNHEY, CDR2 SMNVEV (reference sequence). The chain recombines TRBV27 with TRBJ2-7, with TRBD1 identical over 8 bases. Sequencing was carried out using PBMCs or T cells enriched from blood (not recorded which). The sequence derives from a woman between 18 and 29 years old who had been exposed to COVID-19. Here the CDR3 DNA reads TGTGCCAGCAGGGTGACAGGGGAGCTGAACGAGCAGTACTTC. Residues: CASRVTGELNEQYF.